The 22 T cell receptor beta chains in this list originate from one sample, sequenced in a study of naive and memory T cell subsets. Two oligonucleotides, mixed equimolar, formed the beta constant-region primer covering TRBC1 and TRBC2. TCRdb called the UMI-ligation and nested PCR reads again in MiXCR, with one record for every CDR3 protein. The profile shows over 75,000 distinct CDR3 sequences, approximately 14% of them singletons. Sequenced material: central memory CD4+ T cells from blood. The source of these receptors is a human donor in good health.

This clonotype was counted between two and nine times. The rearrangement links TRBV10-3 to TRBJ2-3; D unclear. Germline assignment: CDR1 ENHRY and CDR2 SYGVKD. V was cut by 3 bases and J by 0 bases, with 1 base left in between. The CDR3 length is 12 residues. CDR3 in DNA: TGTGCCATCAGTGACAGCACAGATACGCAGTATTTT. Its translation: CAISDSTDTQYF.

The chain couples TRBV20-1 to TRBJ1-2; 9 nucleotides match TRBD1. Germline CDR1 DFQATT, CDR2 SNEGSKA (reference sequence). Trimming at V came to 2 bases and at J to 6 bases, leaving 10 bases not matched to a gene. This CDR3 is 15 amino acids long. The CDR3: CSARRGGQGGNGYTF. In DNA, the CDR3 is TGCAGTGCTAGACGCGGGGGACAGGGAGGGAATGGCTACACCTTC.

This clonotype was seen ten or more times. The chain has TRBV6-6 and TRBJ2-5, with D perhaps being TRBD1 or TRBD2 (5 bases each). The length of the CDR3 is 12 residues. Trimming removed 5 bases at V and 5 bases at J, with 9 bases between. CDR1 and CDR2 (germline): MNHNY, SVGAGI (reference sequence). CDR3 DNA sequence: TGTGCCAGCAGTCCCAGGGAGGAGACCCAGTACTTC. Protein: CASSPREETQYF.

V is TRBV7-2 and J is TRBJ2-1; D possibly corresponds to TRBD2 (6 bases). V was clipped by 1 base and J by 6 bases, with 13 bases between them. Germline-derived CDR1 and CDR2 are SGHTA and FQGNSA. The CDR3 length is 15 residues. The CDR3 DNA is TGTGCCAGCAGCTTAGGGCTAGCGAGGGGCAATGAGCAGTTCTTC. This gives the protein CASSLGLARGNEQFF. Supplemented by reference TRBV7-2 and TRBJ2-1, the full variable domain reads GAGVSQSPSNKVTEKGKDVELRCDPISGHTALYWYRQSLGQGLEFLIYFQGNSAPDKSGLPSDRFSAERTGGSVSTLTIQRTQQEDSAVYLCASSLGLARGNEQFFGPGTRLTVL.

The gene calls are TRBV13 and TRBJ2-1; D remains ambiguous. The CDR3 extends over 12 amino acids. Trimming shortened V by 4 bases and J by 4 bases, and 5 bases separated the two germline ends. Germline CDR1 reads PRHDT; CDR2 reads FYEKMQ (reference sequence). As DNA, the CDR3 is TGTGCCAGCAGCTACCCATACAATGAGCAGTTCTTC. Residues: CASSYPYNEQFF.

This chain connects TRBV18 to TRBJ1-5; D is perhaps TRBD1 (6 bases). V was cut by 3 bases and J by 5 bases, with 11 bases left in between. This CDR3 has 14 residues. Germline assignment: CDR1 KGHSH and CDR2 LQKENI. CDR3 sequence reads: CASSPTGSDQPQHF. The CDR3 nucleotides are TGTGCCAGCTCACCTACAGGGTCAGATCAGCCCCAGCATTTT.

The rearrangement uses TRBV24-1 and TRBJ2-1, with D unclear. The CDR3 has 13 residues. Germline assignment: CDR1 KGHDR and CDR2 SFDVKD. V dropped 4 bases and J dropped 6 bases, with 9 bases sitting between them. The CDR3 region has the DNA TGTGCCACCAGTGACGTTTCGGTCAATGAGCAGTTCTTC. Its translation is CATSDVSVNEQFF.

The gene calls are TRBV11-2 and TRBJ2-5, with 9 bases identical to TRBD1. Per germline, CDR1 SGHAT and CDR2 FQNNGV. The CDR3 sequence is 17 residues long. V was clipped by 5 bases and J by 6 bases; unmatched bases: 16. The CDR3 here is CASSPLQNTDRGKTQYF. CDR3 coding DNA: TGTGCCAGCAGCCCCCTCCAAAATACAGACAGGGGGAAGACCCAGTACTTC.

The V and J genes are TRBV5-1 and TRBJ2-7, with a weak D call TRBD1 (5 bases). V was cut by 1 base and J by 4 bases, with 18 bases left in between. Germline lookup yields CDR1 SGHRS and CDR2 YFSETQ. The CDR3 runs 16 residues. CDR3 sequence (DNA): TGCGCCAGCAGCTTGTTACAGGACCGATCGATTTACGAGCAGTACTTC. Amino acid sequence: CASSLLQDRSIYEQYF.

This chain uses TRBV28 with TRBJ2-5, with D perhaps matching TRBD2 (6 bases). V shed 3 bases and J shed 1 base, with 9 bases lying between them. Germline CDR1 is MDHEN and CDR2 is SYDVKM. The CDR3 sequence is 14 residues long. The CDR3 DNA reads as TGTGCCAGCAGTTTTCGGGGGACCCAAGAGACCCAGTACTTC. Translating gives CASSFRGTQETQYF.

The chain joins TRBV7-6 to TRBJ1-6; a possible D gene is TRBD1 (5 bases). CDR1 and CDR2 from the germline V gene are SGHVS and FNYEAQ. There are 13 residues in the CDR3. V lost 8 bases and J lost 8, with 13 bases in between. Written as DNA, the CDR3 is TGTGCCAGCGGCAAACCAGGGTATTCACCCCTCCACTTT. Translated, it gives CASGKPGYSPLHF.

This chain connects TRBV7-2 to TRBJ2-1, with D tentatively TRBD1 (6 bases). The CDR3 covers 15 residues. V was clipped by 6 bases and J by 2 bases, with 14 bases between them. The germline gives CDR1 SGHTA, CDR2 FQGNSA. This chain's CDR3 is CASSYGGQTYNEQFF. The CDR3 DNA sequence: TGTGCCAGCAGTTATGGGGGACAAACCTACAATGAGCAGTTCTTC.

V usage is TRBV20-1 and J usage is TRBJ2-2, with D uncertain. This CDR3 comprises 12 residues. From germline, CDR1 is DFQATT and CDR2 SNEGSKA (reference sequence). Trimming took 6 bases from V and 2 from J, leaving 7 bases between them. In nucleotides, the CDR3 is TGCAGTGCAGCACGTAACACCGGGGAGCTGTTTTTT. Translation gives CSAARNTGELFF.

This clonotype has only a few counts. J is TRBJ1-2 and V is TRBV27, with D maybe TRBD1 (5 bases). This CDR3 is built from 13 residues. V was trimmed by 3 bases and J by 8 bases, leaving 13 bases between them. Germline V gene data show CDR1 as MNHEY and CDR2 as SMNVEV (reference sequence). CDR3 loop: CASSFISGNGYTF. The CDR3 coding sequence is TGTGCCAGCAGTTTTATATCAGGGAACGGCTACACCTTC.

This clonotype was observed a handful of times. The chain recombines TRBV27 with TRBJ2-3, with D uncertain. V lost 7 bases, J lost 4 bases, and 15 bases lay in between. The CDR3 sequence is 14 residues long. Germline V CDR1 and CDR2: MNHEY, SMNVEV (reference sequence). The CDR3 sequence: CASTPLLRPDTQYF. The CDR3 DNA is TGTGCCAGCACTCCTCTCCTAAGGCCAGATACGCAGTATTTT.

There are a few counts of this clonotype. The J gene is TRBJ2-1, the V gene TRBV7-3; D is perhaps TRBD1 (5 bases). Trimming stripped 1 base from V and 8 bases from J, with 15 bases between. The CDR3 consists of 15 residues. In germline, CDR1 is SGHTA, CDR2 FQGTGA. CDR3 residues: CASSLNGGREHEQFF. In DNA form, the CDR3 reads TGTGCCAGCAGCTTAAATGGTGGCAGGGAACATGAGCAGTTCTTC.

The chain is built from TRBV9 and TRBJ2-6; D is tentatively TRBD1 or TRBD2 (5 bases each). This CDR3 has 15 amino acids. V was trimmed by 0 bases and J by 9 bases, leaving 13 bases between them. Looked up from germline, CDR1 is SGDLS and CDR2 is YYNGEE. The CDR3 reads CASSVAGDHYNVLTF. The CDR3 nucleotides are TGTGCCAGCAGCGTAGCTGGGGACCACTACAACGTCCTGACTTTC.

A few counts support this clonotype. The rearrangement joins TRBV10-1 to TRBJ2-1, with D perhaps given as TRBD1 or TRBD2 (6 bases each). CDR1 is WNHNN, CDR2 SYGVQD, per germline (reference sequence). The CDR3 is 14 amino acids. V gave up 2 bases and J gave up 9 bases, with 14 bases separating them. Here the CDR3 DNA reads TGCGCCAGCAGTGAGCGGGGGCCCGGGGCTGAGCAGTTCTTC. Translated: CASSERGPGAEQFF.

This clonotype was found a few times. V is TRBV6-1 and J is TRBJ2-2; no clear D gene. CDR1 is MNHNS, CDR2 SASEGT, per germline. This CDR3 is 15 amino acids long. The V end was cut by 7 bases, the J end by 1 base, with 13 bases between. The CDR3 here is CASTPYRLNTGELFF. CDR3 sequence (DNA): TGTGCCAGCACTCCCTACCGGTTGAACACCGGGGAGCTGTTTTTT.

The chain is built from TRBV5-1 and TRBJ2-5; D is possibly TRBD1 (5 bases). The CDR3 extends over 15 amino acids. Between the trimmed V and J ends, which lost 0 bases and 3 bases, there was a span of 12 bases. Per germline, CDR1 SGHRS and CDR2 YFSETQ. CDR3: CASSLATGTEETQYF. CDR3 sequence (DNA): TGCGCCAGCAGCTTGGCCACAGGCACGGAAGAGACCCAGTACTTC.

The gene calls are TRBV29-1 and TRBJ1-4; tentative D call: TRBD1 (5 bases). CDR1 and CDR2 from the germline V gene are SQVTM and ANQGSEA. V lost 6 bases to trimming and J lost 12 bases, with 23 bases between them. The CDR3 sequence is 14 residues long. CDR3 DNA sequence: TGCAGCGTCGCCCGGGACGATCACAGTTCCGAACTGTTTTTT. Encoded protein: CSVARDDHSSELFF.

This CDR3 reads CASSQGDRDDEKLFF. The DNA for the CDR3 is TGCGCCAGCAGCCAGGGGGACAGGGATGATGAAAAACTGTTTTTT. The chain joins TRBV4-1 to TRBJ1-4, with 9 bases identical to TRBD1. After removal of 3 bases from V and 6 bases from J, the junction contained 5 bases not matched to a gene. The CDR3 spans 15 residues. CDR1 and CDR2 from the germline V gene are MGHRA and YSYEKL.